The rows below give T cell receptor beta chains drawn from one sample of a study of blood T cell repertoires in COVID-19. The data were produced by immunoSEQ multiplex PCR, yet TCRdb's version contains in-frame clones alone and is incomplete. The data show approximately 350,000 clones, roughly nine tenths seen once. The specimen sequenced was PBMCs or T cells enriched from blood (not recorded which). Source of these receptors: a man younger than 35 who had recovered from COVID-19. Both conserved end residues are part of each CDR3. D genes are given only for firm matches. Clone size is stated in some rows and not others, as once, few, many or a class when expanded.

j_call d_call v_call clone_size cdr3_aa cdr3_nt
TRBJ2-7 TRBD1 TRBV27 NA CASSSGQGAVYEQYF TGTGCCAGCAGTTCAGGACAGGGGGCTGTCTACGAGCAGTACTTC
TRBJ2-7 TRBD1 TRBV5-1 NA CASSGEGGFYEQYF TGCGCCAGCAGCGGAGAAGGGGGCTTTTACGAGCAGTACTTC
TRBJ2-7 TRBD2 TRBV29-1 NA CSGLGSMGSGRTYEQYF TGCAGCGGGCTCGGATCGATGGGTAGCGGGAGAACCTACGAGCAGTACTTC
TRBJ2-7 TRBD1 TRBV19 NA CASSIDRGSSYEQYF TGTGCCAGTAGTATCGACAGGGGTAGCTCCTACGAGCAGTACTTC
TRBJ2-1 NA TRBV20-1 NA CSASLRDTRIFEQFF TGCAGTGCTAGTTTACGGGACACCCGTATTTTTGAGCAGTTCTTC
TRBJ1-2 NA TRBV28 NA CASRKLTSERDLLYGYTF TGTGCCAGCAGAAAACTAACTTCCGAGCGGGATCTTCTCTATGGCTACACCTTC
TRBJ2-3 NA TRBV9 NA CASSGRTSIETDTQYF TGTGCCAGCAGCGGACGGACTTCTATAGAAACAGATACGCAGTATTTT
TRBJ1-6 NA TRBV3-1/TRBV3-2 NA CASSPAGAWGGHNSPLHF TGTGCCAGCAGCCCAGCGGGGGCGTGGGGTGGCCATAATTCACCCCTCCACTTT
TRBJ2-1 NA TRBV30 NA CAWSVLGEQFF TGTGCCTGGAGTGTACTAGGGGAGCAGTTCTTC
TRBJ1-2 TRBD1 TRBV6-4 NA CASSDWDRGKYGYTF TGTGCCAGCAGTGACTGGGACAGGGGGAAGTATGGCTACACCTTC
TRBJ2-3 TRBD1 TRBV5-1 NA CASSQGQDTDTQYF TGCGCCAGCAGTCAAGGACAGGACACAGATACGCAGTATTTT
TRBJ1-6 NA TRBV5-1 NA CASSLVGRGSYNSPLHF TGCGCCAGCAGCTTGGTGGGCCGGGGATCCTATAATTCACCCCTCCACTTT
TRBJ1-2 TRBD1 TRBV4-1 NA CASSQERRRGTGGRGYTF TGCGCCAGCAGCCAAGAAAGGCGTCGGGGGACAGGGGGTCGTGGCTACACCTTC
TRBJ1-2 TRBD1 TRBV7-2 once CASSHGQGADGYTF TGTGCCAGCAGCCACGGACAGGGGGCTGATGGCTACACCTTC
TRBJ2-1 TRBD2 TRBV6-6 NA CASSRPGTTYNEQFF TGTGCCAGCAGCAGACCTGGGACTACCTACAATGAGCAGTTCTTC
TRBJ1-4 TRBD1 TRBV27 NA CASSPPPGQGAASREKLFF TGTGCCAGCAGTCCCCCCCCGGGACAGGGGGCGGCTTCGAGGGAAAAACTGTTTTTT
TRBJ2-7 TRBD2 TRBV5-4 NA CASSPGTTLYEQYF TGTGCCAGCAGCCCCGGGACTACCCTTTACGAGCAGTACTTC
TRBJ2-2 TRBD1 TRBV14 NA CASSQTGGPTGELFF TGTGCCAGCAGCCAAACAGGGGGCCCCACCGGGGAGCTGTTTTTT
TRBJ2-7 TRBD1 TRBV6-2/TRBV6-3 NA CASSWTGTYEQYF TGTGCCAGCAGCTGGACAGGAACCTACGAGCAGTACTTC
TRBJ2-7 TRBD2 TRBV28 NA CASRRSSGAPYEQYF TGTGCCAGCAGACGCTCTAGCGGGGCTCCCTACGAGCAGTACTTC
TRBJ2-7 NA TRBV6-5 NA CASSYDGQSFYEQYF TGTGCCAGCAGTTACGACGGACAGAGCTTTTACGAGCAGTACTTC
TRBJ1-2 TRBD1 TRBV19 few CASSINLGTAYGYTF TGTGCCAGTAGTATCAATCTCGGGACAGCCTATGGCTACACCTTC
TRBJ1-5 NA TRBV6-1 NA CASSEAREYQPQHF TGTGCCAGCAGTGAAGCGAGGGAATATCAGCCCCAGCATTTT
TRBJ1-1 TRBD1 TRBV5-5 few CASSLGTGLPNTEAFF TGTGCCAGCAGCTTGGGGACAGGGTTACCCAACACTGAAGCTTTCTTT
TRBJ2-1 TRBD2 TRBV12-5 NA CASGLISGGTPNEQFF TGTGCTAGTGGTTTGATCAGCGGGGGTACACCCAATGAGCAGTTCTTC
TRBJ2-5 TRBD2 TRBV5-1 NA CASSLDSSGSQETQYF TGCGCCAGCAGCTTGGATTCTAGCGGGAGCCAAGAGACCCAGTACTTC
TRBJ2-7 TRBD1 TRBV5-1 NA CASSLATGTGALYEQYF TGCGCCAGCAGCTTGGCGACTGGGACAGGGGCCCTCTACGAGCAGTACTTC
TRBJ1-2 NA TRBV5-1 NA CASSPRGGIGYTF TGCGCCAGCAGCCCTCGAGGGGGAATCGGCTACACCTTC
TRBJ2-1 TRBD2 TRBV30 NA CAWSVLAGRRNEQFF TGTGCCTGGAGTGTACTAGCGGGACGTAGGAATGAGCAGTTCTTC
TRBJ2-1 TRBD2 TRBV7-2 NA CASSLWASGGNYNEQFF TGTGCCAGCAGCTTATGGGCTAGCGGGGGCAATTACAATGAGCAGTTCTTC
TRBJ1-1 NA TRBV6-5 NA CASSDPGGPNTEAFF TGTGCCAGCAGCGACCCCGGGGGGCCCAACACTGAAGCTTTCTTT
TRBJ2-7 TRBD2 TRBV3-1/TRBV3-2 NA CASSHLRGGPFTYEQYF TGTGCCAGCAGCCACCTTCGGGGGGGGCCATTTACCTACGAGCAGTACTTC
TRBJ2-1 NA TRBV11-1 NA CASSLEHGEQFF TGTGCCAGCAGCTTAGAACATGGTGAGCAGTTCTTC
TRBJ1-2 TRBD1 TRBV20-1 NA CSASRTGVKANYGYTF TGCAGTGCTAGTAGGACAGGCGTGAAAGCTAACTATGGCTACACCTTC
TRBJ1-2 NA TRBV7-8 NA CASSLKGIDGYTF TGTGCCAGCAGCTTGAAGGGGATCGATGGCTACACCTTC
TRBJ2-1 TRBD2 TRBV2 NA CASTQGTSGRVGFF TGTGCCAGCACTCAAGGGACTAGCGGGAGGGTTGGGTTCTTC
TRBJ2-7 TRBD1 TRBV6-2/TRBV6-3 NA CASSPGTSAQGAYEQYF TGTGCCAGCAGTCCGGGGACGAGTGCCCAGGGGGCCTACGAGCAGTACTTC
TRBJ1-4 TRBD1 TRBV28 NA CASSLSDRGLREKLFF TGTGCCAGCAGTTTATCGGACAGGGGATTACGGGAAAAACTGTTTTTT
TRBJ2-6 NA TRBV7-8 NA CASSPGGSISGANVLTF TGTGCCAGCAGCCCCGGGGGTAGTATCTCTGGGGCCAACGTCCTGACTTTC
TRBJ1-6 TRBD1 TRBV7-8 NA CASSMDRGNSPLHF TGTGCCAGCAGCATGGACAGGGGTAATTCACCCCTCCACTTT
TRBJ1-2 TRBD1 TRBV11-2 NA CASSSFWDRDYGYTF TGTGCCAGCAGCTCCTTTTGGGACAGAGATTATGGCTACACCTTC